This entry features one T cell receptor beta chain sequence. Ten or more counts support this clonotype. Its cognate antigen has yet to be identified. Per-base quality was not reported, and no clone a single base away is much larger than it. The sample belongs to a study of T cells in Graves' hyperthyroidism and ophthalmopathy (dated by TCRdb to about 2019). Notes on the research overall: Peripheral blood samples were taken at the time of initial diagnosis, prior to any treatment. The paper describes TCR Vbeta CDR3 sequencing of 120 to 150 peripheral blood samples, made up of some 40 ophthalmopathy patients, approximately 76 hyperthyroidism patients and about 17 progressor patients. Once sampling was done, hyperthyroidism patients were given methimazole at a starting dose of 30 mg daily, whereas ophthalmopathy patients were given high-dose intravenous methylprednisolone. Prospective prediction of ophthalmopathy was tested in an independent validation cohort consisting of some 20 hyperthyroidism patients and some 16 patients who later progressed to ophthalmopathy. The study also compared thyroid tissue and blood T-cell repertoires from five or six Graves' hyperthyroidism patients. The roughly 99 discovery patients were divided at random into training and test sets in a 7:3 ratio. To identify distinguishing TCR V-J signatures, a discovery cohort of 90 to 100 patients was used, comprising 43 with Graves' ophthalmopathy and around 60 with stable Graves' hyperthyroidism.

The paper as a whole reports these results and caveats: Most expanded thyroid clonotypes (frequency above 0.001) were also detected in blood, suggesting blood repertoires may reflect thyroid immune responses. No statistical method was used to set the sample size in advance, and investigators knew the group allocation. In validation, progression to ophthalmopathy was predicted by the model with nearly 71% sensitivity and 72% to 80% specificity, a median of 6.5 months before onset. A 13 V-J signature model separated ophthalmopathy from stable hyperthyroidism, with around 88% sensitivity and 81.08% specificity in cross-validation and 80%/75% in testing.

From the cysteine up to the phenylalanine, the CDR3 has a length of 13 residues. The kept DNA is CDR3 alone, 39 bases in frame from the first base. Via the germline V gene, CDR1 is MNHNS and CDR2 SASEGT. V gives up 6 bases and J gives up 7 bases, and the segment between their germline ends measures 15 bases. Amplification of TCR beta CDR3 regions was carried out from RNA transcripts. The TCR CDR3 was subjected to a first round of RT-PCR using the HTBI primer set and the Qiagen OneStep RT-PCR kit. Libraries were constructed in a second round of multiplex PCR, after which size selection and purification were performed. Sequencing of the libraries was done on an Illumina HiSeq2000 using paired-end 100 bp reads. The original methods were these. Raw data were processed with SOAPnuke, discarding reads with adapters, uncalled bases, mean Phred below 15, or no exact constant-primer or identifier match. High-quality paired reads were merged with COPE v1.2.5, and unique nucleotide sequences were defined as clonotypes. MiTCR v1.1 was used to align clonotypes to the IMGT TRBV, TRBD and TRBJ reference segments. Only V-J combinations with frequency above 0.0001, covering 99.2% of repertoires, were analysed. The TCS score was defined as F50 (clonal expansion) divided by E x V (chaos), with BLOSUM62-based TCRdist calculated between CDR3 peptides within each V-J. Welch's t-statistics and random forest reduced 450 to 600 V-J features to under 15, which were used in a naive Bayes classifier (R e1071). Through fastp at Q25 and MiXCR, TCRdb rebuilt clones from the public reads, retaining in-frame beta chains. Each entry is one CDR3 protein sequence, shown with its most common DNA and genes. TCRdb assigned the V and J calls; the authors' analysis was not used. Within this sample are 450,000 to 600,000 distinct CDR3 sequences, with about 20% of them counted one time only. In total, the top ten clones hold approximately 48% of the sample.

Ophthalmopathy patients had moderately to severely active disease, Clinical Activity Score of at least 3, NOSPECS grade of at least 4, and duration under 3 months. Patients with uncontrolled infections, other autoimmune diseases, pregnancy or lactation were excluded. Clinical symptoms, serum thyroxine and TRAb, thyroid ultrasound, and orbital computed tomography formed the basis for the diagnoses. PBMCs were isolated from 10 ml of fresh peripheral blood by Ficoll-Paque density gradient centrifugation. Trizol reagent was used to extract total RNA, and RNA quality was then checked on an Agilent 2100 Bioanalyzer.

The source of this sequence is a man in his forties with Graves' ophthalmopathy. The sequencing sample was made of blood. The V and J segments used are TRBV6-1 and TRBJ2-5; too little of a D gene remains to name it. The nucleotides read TGTGCCAGCAGGCTAAAGACGCAATGGACCCAGTACTTC. Its protein product is CASRLKTQWTQYF.